This passage covers 7 T cell receptor beta chains from one sample sequenced in a study of prognosis after radiotherapy for stage I lung cancer. Starting from genomic DNA, TCR beta CDR3 was amplified through two-round multiplex PCR. Amplification during the initial PCR round employed primers specific to each TRBV and TRBJ gene. TCRdb re-called the multiplex PCR reads through MiXCR, storing one row per CDR3 protein. The table records around 14,000 distinct CDR3 sequences, just under 30% of them present only once. The sample consisted of PBMCs, taken before or after stereotactic body radiation therapy (not recorded which). The receptors derive from a donor aged 50 or older with non-small cell lung cancer.

In its sample, this clonotype ranks as medium-sized. The V and J genes are TRBV12-3 or TRBV12-4 and TRBJ1-2, with unresolved D. The CDR3 is 13 amino acids. V was pared by 5 bases and J by 8 bases, with 15 bases between. CDR3 coding DNA: TGTGCCAGCAGTCCTATGACGATGGAGGGCTACACCTTC. The encoded protein is CASSPMTMEGYTF.

Ten or more counts support this clonotype. The chain has TRBV18 and TRBJ2-7; 7 bases agree with TRBD1. There are 13 residues in the CDR3. The germline V gene has CDR1 KGHSH and CDR2 LQKENI. J was trimmed by 2 bases and V by 2 bases; bases with no gene match: 0. The chain's CDR3 is CASSPTGAYEQYF. The DNA of the CDR3 is TGTGCCAGCTCACCAACAGGGGCCTACGAGCAGTACTTC. The full variable domain, its missing parts supplied by reference TRBV18 and TRBJ2-7, is NAGVMQNPRHLVRRRGQEARLRCSPMKGHSHVYWYRQLPEEGLKFMVYLQKENIIDESGMPKERFSAEFPKEGPSILRIQQVVRGDSAAYFCASSPTGAYEQYFGPGTRLTVT.

Judged by abundance, this clonotype is medium-sized (0.01 to 0.1%). The V and J genes are TRBV12-3 or TRBV12-4 and TRBJ2-1; no reliable D call. V was pared by 8 bases and J by 0 bases, with 11 bases between. The CDR3 length is 14 residues. CDR3 loop: CASSMGTSYNEQFF. As DNA, the CDR3 is TGTGCCAGCTCGATGGGTACCTCCTACAATGAGCAGTTCTTC.

Concerning this clonotype: This sequence is one base from a far larger clone and is likely a read error. The chain couples TRBV27 to TRBJ2-1; D tentatively reads TRBD1 or TRBD2 (6 bases each). Germline V lookup: CDR1 MNHEY, CDR2 SMNVEV (reference sequence). With 5 bases removed from V and 2 bases from J, the gap between germline ends came to 13 bases. The CDR3 length is 15 residues. In nucleotides, the CDR3 is TGTGCCAGCAGTAAGGAGGGGGACACCTACAATGAGCAGTTCTTC. Translated, it gives CASSKEGDTYNEQFF.

About this clonotype: The CDR3 carries no conserved terminal phenylalanine or tryptophan, so it likely arises from a read error. The chain links TRBV19 to TRBJ2-1; D gene unclear. Trimming took 3 bases from V and 1 from J, leaving 13 bases between them. The CDR3 is 16 residues long. CDR1 and CDR2 from the germline V gene are LNHDA and SQIVND (reference sequence). The CDR3 DNA follows: TGTGCCAGTAGTATTTCACCGATGGGGTCCTACAATGAGCAGTTCCTC. Translating it yields CASSISPMGSYNEQFL.

This clonotype came up many times. This CDR3 is CASSPIRAGSTSRVRNEQFF. Written as DNA, the CDR3 is TGTGCCAGCTCACCAATCCGGGCAGGGTCGACTAGCAGGGTCCGGAATGAGCAGTTCTTC. The chain combines TRBV18 with TRBJ2-1; 7 bases map to TRBD2. The V and J ends lost 2 bases and 7 bases, in that order; junction bases with no gene match: 23. This CDR3 comprises 20 residues. Looked up from germline, CDR1 is KGHSH and CDR2 is LQKENI.

This clonotype was detected many times. The CDR3 region is CAISVTGGSDTQYF. The CDR3 DNA reads as TGTGCCATCAGTGTGACGGGGGGGTCCGATACGCAGTATTTT. J is TRBJ2-3 and V is TRBV10-3, with 8 bases matching TRBD2. The germline V gene encodes CDR1 ENHRY and CDR2 SYGVKD. The CDR3 has 14 residues. V shed 4 bases, J shed 6 bases, and the junction held 6 bases outside the gene matches.